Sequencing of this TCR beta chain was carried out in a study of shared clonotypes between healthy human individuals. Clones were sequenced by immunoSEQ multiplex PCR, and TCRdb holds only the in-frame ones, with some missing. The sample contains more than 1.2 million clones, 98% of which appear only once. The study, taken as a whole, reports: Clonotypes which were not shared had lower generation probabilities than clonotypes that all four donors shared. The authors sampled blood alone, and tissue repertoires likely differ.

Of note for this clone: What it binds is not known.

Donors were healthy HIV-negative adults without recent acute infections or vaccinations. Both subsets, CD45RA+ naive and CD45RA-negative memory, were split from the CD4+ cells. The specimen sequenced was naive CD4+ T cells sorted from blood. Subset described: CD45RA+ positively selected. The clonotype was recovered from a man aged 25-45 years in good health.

The CDR3 DNA follows: TGTGCCAGCAGCTTGTTGCGGGAGGGATACAATGAGCAGTTCTTC. Translation gives CASSLLREGYNEQFF. The chain employs TRBV5-4 and TRBJ2-1; 9 bases line up with TRBD2. Germline V gene lookup returns CDR1 SGHNT and CDR2 YYREEE (reference sequence). The CDR3 has 15 residues. V was pared by 1 base and J by 4 bases, with 3 bases of the junction left unmatched. The full variable domain, completed using reference TRBV5-4 and TRBJ2-1, is ETGVTQSPTHLIKTRGQQVTLRCSSQSGHNTVSWYQQALGQGPQFIFQYYREEENGRGNFPPRFSGLQFPNYSSELNVNALELDDSALYLCASSLLREGYNEQFFGPGTRLTVL.